The entry that follows covers one T cell receptor (beta chain) sequence. The data stem from a study of T cell changes during pregnancy in multiple sclerosis. The assay was immunoSEQ multiplex PCR, and TCRdb's table has in-frame clones only and misses some. The table includes approximately 48,000 clones, around 90% detected once. V lost 3 bases and J 9 bases, leaving 15 bases between the germline ends. Germline values: CDR1 SNHLY, CDR2 FYNNEI. This CDR3 contains 14 residues. The chain uses TRBV2 and TRBJ2-1; D is uncertain. This receptor was taken from a female donor with multiple sclerosis, enrolled in a pregnancy study. The source material was CD4+ T cells from peripheral blood mononuclear cells, sampled after pregnancy. The DNA for the CDR3 is TGTGCCAGCAGTGAGATGATTGCGTTCGGTGAGCAGTTCTTC. It specifies CASSEMIAFGEQFF.